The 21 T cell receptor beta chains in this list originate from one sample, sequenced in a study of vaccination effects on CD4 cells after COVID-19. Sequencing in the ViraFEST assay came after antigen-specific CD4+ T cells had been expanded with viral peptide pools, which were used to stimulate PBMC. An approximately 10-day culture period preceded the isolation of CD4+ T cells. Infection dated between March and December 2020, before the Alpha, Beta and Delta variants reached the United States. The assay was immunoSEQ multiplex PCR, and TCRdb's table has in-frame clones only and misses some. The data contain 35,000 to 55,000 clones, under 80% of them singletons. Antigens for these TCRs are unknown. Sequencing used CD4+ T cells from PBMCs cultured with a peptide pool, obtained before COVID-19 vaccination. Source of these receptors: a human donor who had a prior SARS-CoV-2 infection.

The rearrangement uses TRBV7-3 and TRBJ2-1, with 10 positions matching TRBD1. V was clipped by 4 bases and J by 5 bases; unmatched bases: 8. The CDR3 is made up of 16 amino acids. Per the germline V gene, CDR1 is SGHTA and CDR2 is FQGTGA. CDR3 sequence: CASSSPGTGADNEQFF. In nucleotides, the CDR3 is TGTGCCAGCAGCTCCCCTGGGACAGGGGCGGACAATGAGCAGTTCTTC.

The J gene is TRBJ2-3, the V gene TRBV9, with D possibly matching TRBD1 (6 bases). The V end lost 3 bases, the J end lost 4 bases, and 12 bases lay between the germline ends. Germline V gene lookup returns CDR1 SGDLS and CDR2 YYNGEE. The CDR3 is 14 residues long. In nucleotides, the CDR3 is TGTGCCAGCAGCGAGGTGGCAGGGGCAGATACGCAGTATTTT. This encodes CASSEVAGADTQYF.

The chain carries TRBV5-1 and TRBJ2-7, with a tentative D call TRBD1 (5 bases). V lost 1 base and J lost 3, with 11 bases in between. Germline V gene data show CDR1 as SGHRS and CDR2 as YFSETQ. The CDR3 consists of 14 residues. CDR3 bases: TGCGCCAGCAGCTTGCGACAGAGCTACTACGAGCAGTACTTC. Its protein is CASSLRQSYYEQYF.

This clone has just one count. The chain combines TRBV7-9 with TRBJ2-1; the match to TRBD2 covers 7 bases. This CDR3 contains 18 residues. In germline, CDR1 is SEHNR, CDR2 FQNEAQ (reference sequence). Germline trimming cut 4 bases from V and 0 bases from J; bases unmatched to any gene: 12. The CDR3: CASSSLAPAHGSYNEQFF. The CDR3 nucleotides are TGTGCCAGCAGCTCACTAGCGCCTGCTCATGGCTCCTACAATGAGCAGTTCTTC.

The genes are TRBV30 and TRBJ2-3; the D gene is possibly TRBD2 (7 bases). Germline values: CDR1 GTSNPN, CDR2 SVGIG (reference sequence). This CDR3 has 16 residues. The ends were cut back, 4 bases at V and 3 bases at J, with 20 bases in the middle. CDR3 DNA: TGTGCCTGGACGCGCCGAGGGGGGGGGCGGACAGATACGCAGTATTTT. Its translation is CAWTRRGGGRTDTQYF.

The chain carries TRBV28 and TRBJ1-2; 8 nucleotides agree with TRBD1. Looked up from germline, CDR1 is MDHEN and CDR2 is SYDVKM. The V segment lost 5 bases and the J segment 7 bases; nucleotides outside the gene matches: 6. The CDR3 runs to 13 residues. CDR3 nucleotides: TGTGCCAGCAGTCTGACAGGGGCGGGTGGCTACACCTTC. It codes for CASSLTGAGGYTF.

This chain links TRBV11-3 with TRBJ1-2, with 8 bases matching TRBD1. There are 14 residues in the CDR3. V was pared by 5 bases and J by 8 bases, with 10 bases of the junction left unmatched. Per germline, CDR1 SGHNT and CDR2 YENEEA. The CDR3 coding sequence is TGTGCCAGCAGCCCTGGACAGGGTAGGACCGGCTACACCTTC. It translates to CASSPGQGRTGYTF.

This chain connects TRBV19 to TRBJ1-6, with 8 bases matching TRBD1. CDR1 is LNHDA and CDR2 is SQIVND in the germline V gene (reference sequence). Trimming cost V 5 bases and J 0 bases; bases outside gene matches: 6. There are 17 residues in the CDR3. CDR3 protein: CASSPRTGLSYNSPLHF. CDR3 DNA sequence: TGTGCCAGTAGTCCCCGGACAGGGCTCTCCTATAATTCACCCCTCCACTTT.

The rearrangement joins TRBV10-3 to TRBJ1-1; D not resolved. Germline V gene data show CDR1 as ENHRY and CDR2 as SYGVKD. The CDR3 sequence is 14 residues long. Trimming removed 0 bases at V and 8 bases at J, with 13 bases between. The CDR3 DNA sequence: TGTGCCATCAGTGAGTCAGGACCGGTCAAGGAAGCTTTCTTT. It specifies CAISESGPVKEAFF.

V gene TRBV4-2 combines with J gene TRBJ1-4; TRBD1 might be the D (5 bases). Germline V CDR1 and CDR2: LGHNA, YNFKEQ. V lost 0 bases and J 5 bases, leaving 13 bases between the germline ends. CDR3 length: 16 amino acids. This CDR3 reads CASSQDGIGGNEKLFF. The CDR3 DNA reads TGTGCCAGCAGCCAAGATGGTATCGGGGGAAATGAAAAACTGTTTTTT.

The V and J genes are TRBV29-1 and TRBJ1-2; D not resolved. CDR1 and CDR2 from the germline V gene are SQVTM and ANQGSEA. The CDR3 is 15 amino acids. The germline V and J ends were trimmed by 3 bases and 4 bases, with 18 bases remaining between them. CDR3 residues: CSVEGYSPNGYGYTF. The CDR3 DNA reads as TGCAGCGTTGAGGGATATAGCCCGAACGGCTATGGCTACACCTTC.

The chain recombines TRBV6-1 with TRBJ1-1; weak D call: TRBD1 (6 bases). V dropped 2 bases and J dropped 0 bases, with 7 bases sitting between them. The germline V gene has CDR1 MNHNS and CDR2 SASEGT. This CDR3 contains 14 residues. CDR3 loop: CASSEHRVNTEAFF. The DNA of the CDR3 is TGTGCCAGCAGTGAACACAGGGTGAACACTGAAGCTTTCTTT.

The CDR3 sequence is CSASTGVNTEAFF. The CDR3 DNA sequence: TGCAGTGCTAGTACAGGGGTGAACACTGAAGCTTTCTTT. The chain is built from TRBV20-1 and TRBJ1-1; TRBD1 matches at 7 bases. Trimming cost V 3 bases and J 0 bases; bases outside gene matches: 1. This CDR3 has 13 amino acids. CDR1 and CDR2 (germline): DFQATT, SNEGSKA (reference sequence).

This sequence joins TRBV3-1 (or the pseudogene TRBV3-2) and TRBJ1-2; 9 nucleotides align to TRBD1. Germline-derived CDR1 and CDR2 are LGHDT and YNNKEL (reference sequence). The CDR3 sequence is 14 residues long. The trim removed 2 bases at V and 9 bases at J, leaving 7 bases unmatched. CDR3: CASSQTTGGPRYTF. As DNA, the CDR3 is TGTGCCAGCAGCCAAACGACAGGGGGTCCGCGCTACACCTTC.

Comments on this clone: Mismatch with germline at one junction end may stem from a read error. CDR3 nucleotides: TGTGCTAGCAGCTCCTCCCCGGGGGAGACCCAGTACTTC. Its protein is CASSSSPGETQYF. The rearrangement links TRBV7-7 to TRBJ2-5; D might be TRBD2 (5 bases). CDR1 is SSHAT and CDR2 is FNYEAQ in the germline V gene (reference sequence). The CDR3 covers 13 residues.

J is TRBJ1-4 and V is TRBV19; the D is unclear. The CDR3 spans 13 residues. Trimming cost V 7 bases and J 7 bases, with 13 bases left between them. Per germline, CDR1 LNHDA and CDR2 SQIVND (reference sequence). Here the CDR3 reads CASKRAASEKLFF. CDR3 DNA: TGTGCCAGTAAGCGGGCGGCAAGTGAAAAACTGTTTTTT.

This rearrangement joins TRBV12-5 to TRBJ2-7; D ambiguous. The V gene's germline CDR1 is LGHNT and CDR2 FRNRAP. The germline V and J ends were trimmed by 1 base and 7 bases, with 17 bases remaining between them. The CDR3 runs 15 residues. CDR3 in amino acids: CASGLGLRHLGEQYF. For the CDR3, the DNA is TGTGCTAGTGGTTTGGGCCTAAGACACTTAGGAGAGCAGTACTTC. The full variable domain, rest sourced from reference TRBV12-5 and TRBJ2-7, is DARVTQTPRHKVTEMGQEVTMRCQPILGHNTVFWYRQTMMQGLELLAYFRNRAPLDDSGMPKDRFSAEMPDATLATLKIQPSEPRDSAVYFCASGLGLRHLGEQYFGPGTRLTVT.

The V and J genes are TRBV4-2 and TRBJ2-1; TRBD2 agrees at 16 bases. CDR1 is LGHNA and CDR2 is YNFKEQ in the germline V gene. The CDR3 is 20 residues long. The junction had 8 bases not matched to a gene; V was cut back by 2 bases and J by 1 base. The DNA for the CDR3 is TGTGCCAGCAGCCAACCCACGGGACTAGCGGGGGGGCCATCCTACAATGAGCAGTTCTTC. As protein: CASSQPTGLAGGPSYNEQFF.

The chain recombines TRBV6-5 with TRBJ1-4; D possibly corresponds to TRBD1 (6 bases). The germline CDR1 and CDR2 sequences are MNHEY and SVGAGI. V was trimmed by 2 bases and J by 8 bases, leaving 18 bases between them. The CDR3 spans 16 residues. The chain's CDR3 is CASSYRVGGRREKLFF. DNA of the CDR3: TGTGCCAGCAGTTACCGAGTGGGGGGGCGACGGGAAAAACTGTTTTTT.

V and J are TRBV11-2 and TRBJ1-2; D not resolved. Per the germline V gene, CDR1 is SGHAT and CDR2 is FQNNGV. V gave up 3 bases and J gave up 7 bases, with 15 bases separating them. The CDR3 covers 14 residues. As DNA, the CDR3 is TGTGCCAGCAGCTTTGTGGCGGGAGTACGTGGCTACACCTTC. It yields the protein CASSFVAGVRGYTF.

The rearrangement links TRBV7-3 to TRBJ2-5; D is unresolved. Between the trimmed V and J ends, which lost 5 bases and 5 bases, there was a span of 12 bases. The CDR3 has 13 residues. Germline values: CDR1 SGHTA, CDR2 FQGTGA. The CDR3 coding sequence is TGTGCCAGCAGCCTCCGCCCCAGGGAGACCCAGTACTTC. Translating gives CASSLRPRETQYF.